This TCR beta chain was sequenced during a study of blood T cell repertoires in COVID-19. Study-wide background: Acute and convalescent COVID-19 specimens originated in the United States, Italy and Spain. Nucleic acid was either cDNA or gDNA, and it came from T cells, B-cell-depleted T cells, or PBMCs.

Germline V gene lookup returns CDR1 WNHNN and CDR2 SYGVQD (reference sequence). V dropped 3 bases and J dropped 1 base, with 15 bases sitting between them. There are 16 residues in the CDR3. As handled by the study authors: Reference gene primer amplification in the assay estimated nucleated cell counts. TCRdb keeps only in-frame clones here, not all; method: immunoSEQ multiplex PCR. V and J calls plus clone size are reproduced from that table; the DNA served to infer D and trimming. This repertoire shows about 140,000 clones, 85% to 90% found once; its top ten account for 8.6%. The chain carries TRBV10-1 and TRBJ2-5; D possibly corresponds to TRBD1 (6 bases). This receptor was taken from a woman aged 45-59 years with active or convalescent COVID-19. The sequencing input was peripheral blood. The CDR3 DNA reads TGCGCCAGCAGTGATGATGAGGGACATTTCCAAGAGACCCAGTACTTC. It specifies CASSDDEGHFQETQYF.